The 20 T cell receptor beta chains given below trace back to one sample, sequenced in a study of identical twins. TCRdb re-called the 5' RACE reads through MiXCR, storing one row per CDR3 protein. The sample has around 960,000 distinct CDR3 sequences, approximately 13% seen once; the top ten hold around 1.6%. The sample was also reused in another study, on yellow fever vaccine responses in identical twins.

Sample: PBMCs. These TCRs come from a woman younger than 30 in good health.

This clonotype was picked up many times. The chain employs TRBV5-1 and TRBJ2-5, with TRBD2 matching over 7 bases. Germline loops: CDR1 SGHRS, CDR2 YFSETQ. The CDR3 consists of 14 residues. With V trimmed by 7 bases and J by 3 bases, 9 bases remained unmatched. In DNA, the CDR3 is TGCGCCAGCCGCAGCGGGGTGATGAAAGAGACCCAGTACTTC. It is translated as CASRSGVMKETQYF.

The CDR3 loop is CASSVTGVDGYTF. The CDR3, as DNA: TGCGCCAGCAGCGTGACAGGGGTCGATGGCTACACCTTC. J is TRBJ1-2 and V is TRBV5-1, with TRBD1 matching 8 bases. The V gene end was trimmed by 4 bases and the J gene end by 6 bases; junction bases not matched to a gene: 5. The length of the CDR3 is 13 residues. CDR1 is SGHRS and CDR2 is YFSETQ in the germline V gene.

The genes are TRBV20-1 and TRBJ2-1, with unresolved D. The CDR3 covers 14 residues. The V and J ends lost 6 bases and 4 bases respectively, with 16 bases between them. Looked up from germline, CDR1 is DFQATT and CDR2 is SNEGSKA (reference sequence). The CDR3 DNA is TGCAGTGCCTTGCCCAACCTTTTTTACAATGAGCAGTTCTTC. This gives the protein CSALPNLFYNEQFF.

This clonotype was seen ten or more times. V usage is TRBV15 and J usage is TRBJ2-3; possibly TRBD1 for D (6 bases). Germline V gene data show CDR1 as LNHNV and CDR2 as YYDKDF (reference sequence). This CDR3 has 14 residues. V dropped 0 bases and J dropped 7 bases, with 11 bases sitting between them. CDR3 sequence (DNA): TGTGCCACCAGCAGAGATCAGGGGATCCATACGCAGTATTTT. This translates into CATSRDQGIHTQYF.

This clonotype was observed a handful of times. The chain couples TRBV2 to TRBJ1-4; D ambiguous. Germline values: CDR1 SNHLY, CDR2 FYNNEI. Trimming left V 4 bases short and J 5 bases short, with 11 bases between. This CDR3 is 14 amino acids long. As DNA, the CDR3 is TGTGCCAGCAGTGGGACGCCCCAGAATGAAAAACTGTTTTTT. It codes for CASSGTPQNEKLFF.

This clonotype occurred a few times. The V gene is TRBV5-1, the J gene TRBJ1-1; D possibly corresponds to TRBD1 (6 bases). The V end lost 0 bases, the J end lost 7 bases, and 16 bases lay between the germline ends. The CDR3 spans 15 residues. Germline loops: CDR1 SGHRS, CDR2 YFSETQ. CDR3 amino acids: CASSLERGRSVEAFF. For the CDR3, the DNA is TGCGCCAGCAGCTTGGAACGGGGGCGGTCCGTTGAAGCTTTCTTT.

The chain has TRBV20-1 and TRBJ2-7, with 8 bases identical to TRBD1. V was pared by 4 bases and J by 0 bases, with 8 bases of the junction left unmatched. There are 15 residues in the CDR3. Germline V gene lookup returns CDR1 DFQATT and CDR2 SNEGSKA (reference sequence). The CDR3 spells CSATWTGTSSYEQYF. The CDR3 region has the DNA TGCAGTGCTACTTGGACAGGGACGAGCTCCTACGAGCAGTACTTC.

This clonotype was seen a handful of times. The chain couples TRBV24-1 to TRBJ2-3; 10 positions match TRBD1. This CDR3 contains 17 residues. The J segment lost 1 base and the V segment lost 4 bases, leaving 7 bases of the junction unmatched. Germline V gene sequence: CDR1 KGHDR, CDR2 SFDVKD. The CDR3 DNA follows: TGTGCCACCAGTGAGAGGGACAGGGGTGAGGGCACAGATACGCAGTATTTT. Amino acids: CATSERDRGEGTDTQYF.

This clonotype was recorded a few times. V gene TRBV12-3 or TRBV12-4 combines with J gene TRBJ1-1; D is ambiguous. CDR3 length equals 14 residues. The V gene lost 6 bases and the J gene lost 0 bases, with 11 bases spanning the gap. The CDR3: CASSSRLMNTEAFF. CDR3 bases: TGTGCCAGCAGCTCCAGACTCATGAACACTGAAGCTTTCTTT.

This clonotype has just a few counts. The chain links TRBV12-3 or TRBV12-4 to TRBJ1-2; maybe TRBD1 (5 bases). Deletions cut 8 bases from V and 8 bases from J, with 18 bases between. This CDR3 comprises 13 residues. The chain's CDR3 is CASAPTGEKGYTF. CDR3 nucleotides: TGTGCCAGCGCTCCGACGGGGGAGAAGGGCTACACCTTC.

This clonotype was picked up many times. The CDR3 DNA reads TGTGCCAGCAGTTATGGAGGGAGCTTCTACAATGAGCAGTTCTTC. This codes for CASSYGGSFYNEQFF. This chain links TRBV6-5 with TRBJ2-1; D is possibly TRBD2 (6 bases). V was trimmed by 3 bases and J by 3 bases, leaving 12 bases between them. Germline V CDR1 and CDR2: MNHEY, SVGAGI. The CDR3 consists of 15 residues.

This clonotype was recorded many times. The chain carries TRBV12-3 or TRBV12-4 and TRBJ2-2; no firm D call. Trimming left V 1 base short and J 7 bases short, with 13 bases between. This CDR3 is built from 15 residues. The CDR3 DNA reads TGTGCCAGCAGTTTAGGATGGCCTCTCGGCGGGGAGCTGTTTTTT. This encodes CASSLGWPLGGELFF.

The V call is TRBV6-1, the J call TRBJ1-4; tentative D call: TRBD1 (6 bases). The ends were cut back, 6 bases at V and 8 bases at J, with 16 bases in the middle. CDR3 length: 14 residues. The germline V gene has CDR1 MNHNS and CDR2 SASEGT. The CDR3, as DNA: TGTGCCAGCAGCCAGGGGAGGAACGGGGAAAAACTGTTTTTT. Translation gives CASSQGRNGEKLFF.

V gene TRBV20-1 combines with J gene TRBJ1-2; the D gene is possibly TRBD1 (6 bases). V gave up 5 bases and J gave up 3 bases, with 13 bases separating them. This CDR3 contains 13 residues. Germline values: CDR1 DFQATT, CDR2 SNEGSKA (reference sequence). The CDR3 region has the DNA TGCAGTGCTTCCCGCAGGGGAGACTATGGCTACACCTTC. It codes for CSASRRGDYGYTF.

This sequence joins TRBV20-1 and TRBJ2-3; TRBD2 aligns across 13 bases. This CDR3 region has 16 residues. The germline CDR1 and CDR2 sequences are DFQATT and SNEGSKA (reference sequence). V lost 6 bases to trimming and J lost 0 bases; unmatched junction nucleotides: 6. CDR3 region: CSASGTSGASTDTQYF. DNA of the CDR3: TGCAGTGCATCCGGGACTAGCGGGGCTAGCACAGATACGCAGTATTTT.

The chain uses TRBV4-1 and TRBJ2-1, with D perhaps TRBD1 (6 bases). Germline V gene data show CDR1 as MGHRA and CDR2 as YSYEKL. This CDR3 has 16 amino acids. Trimming pared 0 bases from V and 5 bases from J, leaving 14 bases between. The CDR3 protein is CASSQEQGPRNNEQFF. The CDR3 DNA sequence: TGCGCCAGCAGCCAAGAACAGGGACCAAGGAACAATGAGCAGTTCTTC.

This clonotype was detected a few times. The rearrangement links TRBV24-1 to TRBJ2-3; a weak D match, TRBD1 (6 bases). This CDR3 is built from 17 residues. Germline V gene sequence: CDR1 KGHDR, CDR2 SFDVKD. V was cut by 0 bases and J by 1 base, with 13 bases left in between. CDR3 in DNA: TGTGCCACCAGTGATTTGCGATGGACAGCCTGCACAGATACGCAGTATTTT. It yields the protein CATSDLRWTACTDTQYF.

This clonotype has at least ten counts. CDR3 residues: CASSPQGVTEQYV. CDR3 nucleotides: TGTGCCAGCAGCCCACAGGGGGTCACCGAGCAGTACGTC. This chain joins TRBV11-2 and TRBJ2-7; 8 bases are a match to TRBD1. With V trimmed by 5 bases and J by 6 bases, 6 bases remained unmatched. CDR3 size: 13 residues. Germline V lookup: CDR1 SGHAT, CDR2 FQNNGV.

The chain carries TRBV28 and TRBJ1-2; weak D call: TRBD1 (5 bases). This CDR3 is 14 amino acids long. Germline CDR1 MDHEN, CDR2 SYDVKM. V lost 5 bases to trimming and J lost 7 bases, with 17 bases between them. The DNA of the CDR3 is TGTGCCAGCAGTCCCCCGGACAAATTCGCTGGCTACACCTTC. The encoded protein is CASSPPDKFAGYTF.

This clonotype was recorded a few times. The chain joins TRBV5-1 to TRBJ1-1; unclear D gene. The CDR3 covers 11 residues. In germline, CDR1 is SGHRS, CDR2 YFSETQ. The V gene lost 7 bases and the J gene lost 7 bases, with 11 bases spanning the gap. The CDR3 loop reads CASRSGFEAFF. CDR3 DNA: TGCGCCAGCCGATCTGGATTTGAAGCTTTCTTT.